Listed here are 9 T cell receptor beta chains from one sample, sequenced in a study of CD8 T cells in ankylosing spondylitis. Points from the study as a whole: What appeared characteristic of ankylosing spondylitis blood was a TCR beta motif of under 10 highly homologous variants.

The antigens for these receptors are not known. TCRdb redid the calling of the 5' RACE reads with MiXCR, one entry per CDR3 protein. The data show 200,000 to 250,000 distinct CDR3 sequences, around 16% seen once. The specimen sequenced was blood, either unsorted or a sorted T cell fraction (not recorded which). All receptors derive from a male donor with ankylosing spondylitis.

This sequence joins TRBV30 and TRBJ1-1, with a tentative D call TRBD1 (5 bases). Germline loops: CDR1 GTSNPN, CDR2 SVGIG (reference sequence). Trimming stripped 2 bases from V and 4 bases from J, with 11 bases between. The CDR3 runs 13 residues. The chain's CDR3 is CAWSWGGSTEAFF. CDR3 sequence (DNA): TGTGCCTGGAGTTGGGGGGGAAGCACTGAAGCTTTCTTT.

The sample holds a few counts of this clonotype. This chain joins TRBV20-1 and TRBJ2-6; 14 positions agree with TRBD2. CDR1 DFQATT and CDR2 SNEGSKA come from the germline V gene (reference sequence). V shed 5 bases and J 3 bases; nucleotides not matched to a gene: 6. This CDR3 is built from 17 residues. CDR3 DNA: TGCAGTGCTCCGACTAGCGGGGGGGCCTTTGGGGCCAACGTCCTGACTTTC. This gives the protein CSAPTSGGAFGANVLTF.

The genes are TRBV28 and TRBJ2-1; 13 nucleotides line up with TRBD2. Trimming cost V 9 bases and J 6 bases; bases outside gene matches: 8. Germline CDR1 and CDR2: MDHEN and SYDVKM. CDR3 length: 15 amino acids. CDR3 sequence (DNA): TGTGCCAGTGACCCCACTAGCGGGAGGGCCAATGAGCAGTTCTTC. It yields the protein CASDPTSGRANEQFF.

This clonotype was picked up a small number of times. CDR3 loop: CASRASGIDEQFF. The CDR3 bases are TGCGCCAGCCGCGCCTCAGGTATCGATGAGCAGTTCTTC. The chain recombines TRBV4-1 with TRBJ2-1; no firm D call. The CDR3 has 13 residues. V was clipped by 8 bases and J by 8 bases, with 16 bases between them. Germline CDR1 reads MGHRA; CDR2 reads YSYEKL.

The chain uses TRBV7-2 and TRBJ1-5; a weak D match, TRBD1 (6 bases). The V gene lost 1 base and the J gene lost 4 bases, with 14 bases spanning the gap. The CDR3 is made up of 16 amino acids. Germline assignment: CDR1 SGHTA and CDR2 FQGNSA. This chain's CDR3 is CASSLGLGQINQPQHF. The CDR3 DNA reads TGTGCCAGCAGCTTAGGCCTTGGACAGATTAATCAGCCCCAGCATTTT.

This clonotype has more than one count but fewer than ten. The V and J genes are TRBV7-9 and TRBJ2-1, with 10 bases lining up with TRBD2. V trimming: 5 bases; J trimming: 6 bases; junction bases outside the gene matches: 4. This CDR3 has 14 amino acids. Germline CDR1 reads SEHNR; CDR2 reads FQNEAQ (reference sequence). CDR3 sequence: CASSPGLASNEQFF. The DNA for the CDR3 is TGTGCCAGCAGCCCGGGACTAGCGAGCAATGAGCAGTTCTTC.

The V and J genes are TRBV11-2 and TRBJ1-1; D remains ambiguous. Trimming removed 5 bases at V and 3 bases at J, with 16 bases between. This CDR3 spans 15 amino acids. CDR1 and CDR2 from the germline V gene are SGHAT and FQNNGV. This CDR3 reads CASSPARALYTEAFF. The CDR3 bases are TGTGCCAGCAGCCCCGCCCGGGCCCTGTACACTGAAGCTTTCTTT.

This clonotype showed up many times. The CDR3 is CASSTGTEAFF. The DNA for the CDR3 is TGTGCCAGCAGCACGGGGACTGAAGCTTTCTTT. The genes are TRBV7-9 and TRBJ1-1; D not certain. CDR3 size: 11 residues. V was cut by 5 bases and J by 5 bases, with 6 bases left in between. Germline V lookup: CDR1 SEHNR, CDR2 FQNEAQ (reference sequence).

The chain is built from TRBV7-9 and TRBJ2-3; no reliable D call. The CDR3 is 16 amino acids. The germline gives CDR1 SEHNR, CDR2 FQNEAQ (reference sequence). V was cut by 5 bases and J by 3 bases, with 18 bases left in between. CDR3 region: CASSPRGPGDTDTQYF. CDR3 sequence (DNA): TGTGCCAGCAGCCCCAGAGGTCCCGGAGATACAGATACGCAGTATTTT.